Listed below are T cell receptor beta chains from one sample, sequenced in a study of blood T cell repertoires in COVID-19. TCRdb's copy holds only in-frame clones and misses some; the assay was immunoSEQ multiplex PCR. The table includes about 270,000 clones, 88% detected once. The source material was PBMCs or T cells enriched from blood (not recorded which). The receptors shown here come from a woman aged 45-65 years who had recovered from COVID-19. The CDR3 runs from the conserved cysteine through the conserved F or W. The order of the fields is clone size, V gene, J gene, D gene, CDR3 DNA, CDR3 protein. The D gene is left open where the match is weak. A row's size may be missing; if present it is once, few, many or a size class.

-	TRBV28	TRBJ1-5	TRBD1	TGTGCCAGCAGTTTACCAACGGACAGGGGGTATGATCAGCCCCAGCATTTT	CASSLPTDRGYDQPQHF
once	TRBV18	TRBJ2-7	TRBD2	TGTGCCAGCTCACTCGGGACTAGCGTTTACGAGCAGTACTTC	CASSLGTSVYEQYF
-	TRBV18	TRBJ1-3	-	TGTGCCAGCTCACCACTGAAGTCTGGGGCACACACCATATATTTT	CASSPLKSGAHTIYF
-	TRBV28	TRBJ2-1	TRBD2	TGTGCCAGCAGCGGGAGGTGGTTCTACAATGAGCAGTTCTTC	CASSGRWFYNEQFF
-	TRBV7-9	TRBJ1-1	-	TGTGCCAGCAGCTTCGGAGGTAATGAAGCTTTCTTT	CASSFGGNEAFF
-	TRBV28	TRBJ1-6	-	TGTGCCAGCAGTTTAGCAGGGAAGGGTTCCAATTCACCCCTCCACTTT	CASSLAGKGSNSPLHF
-	TRBV7-2	TRBJ1-6	-	TGTGCCAGCAGCTTAGCGGTCGGGAGCTCCTATAATTCACCCCTCCACTTT	CASSLAVGSSYNSPLHF
-	TRBV20-1	TRBJ1-1	-	TGCAGTGCTCCGAGGACAGCTGAAGCTTTCTTT	CSAPRTAEAFF
-	TRBV5-6	TRBJ1-5	-	TGTGCCAGCAGCTTATCGGGGTCATATAGCAATCAGCCCCAGCATTTT	CASSLSGSYSNQPQHF
-	TRBV28	TRBJ1-5	-	TGTGCCAGCAGTTTCCGAGGGCTGGGCAATCAGCCCCAGCATTTT	CASSFRGLGNQPQHF
-	TRBV28	TRBJ2-5	-	TGTGCCAGCAGTTTTATAGTTTTAGAGACCCAGTACTTC	CASSFIVLETQYF
-	TRBV7-9	TRBJ1-2	TRBD1	TGTGCCAGCAGATTGACAGGGGACTATGGCTACACCTTC	CASRLTGDYGYTF
-	TRBV6-5	TRBJ1-5	TRBD1	TGTGCCAGCAGGACAGGGGGCAATCAGCCCCAGCATTTT	CASRTGGNQPQHF
-	TRBV29-1	TRBJ2-7	-	TGCAGCGTTGTGAATCTGGGCAGGGGATACGAGCAGTACTTC	CSVVNLGRGYEQYF
-	TRBV28	TRBJ2-2	TRBD2	TGTGCCAGCACCCCCGCCGCGCTAGCGGGGAAAAGGACCGGGGAGCTGTTTTTT	CASTPAALAGKRTGELFF
-	TRBV7-2	TRBJ1-4	TRBD1	TGTGCCAGCAGCCAAGAGGGACAGGGAAATGAAAAACTGTTTTTT	CASSQEGQGNEKLFF
-	TRBV6-6	TRBJ2-1	TRBD2	TGTGCCAGCAGTTACGGTCTGCGGGAGGGGGGCAATGAGCAGTTCTTC	CASSYGLREGGNEQFF
-	TRBV2	TRBJ2-3	-	TGTGCCAGCGGCCCTGGAGTTCGTGCAGATACGCAGTATTTT	CASGPGVRADTQYF
-	TRBV6-2/TRBV6-3	TRBJ1-5	TRBD1	TGTGCCAGCAGTCAGGGACAGGGTTGGAATCAGCCCCAGCATTTT	CASSQGQGWNQPQHF
-	TRBV20-1	TRBJ2-3	-	TGCAGTGCTATCATCACAGATACGCAGTATTTT	CSAIITDTQYF
-	TRBV10-3	TRBJ1-5	-	TGTGCCATCAGTGAGTCACGGGTTGGCGGCGGCAATCAGCCCCAGCATTTT	CAISESRVGGGNQPQHF
-	TRBV5-1	TRBJ1-5	-	TGCGCCAGCAGCTTGGATCTAAATCAGCCCCAGCATTTT	CASSLDLNQPQHF
once	TRBV27	TRBJ1-1	-	TGTGCCAGCAGTTTAGTTTACGGGAACACTGAAGCTTTCTTT	CASSLVYGNTEAFF
-	TRBV10-3	TRBJ2-3	-	TGTGCCATCAGTAAAGCGGGCGGGAATACAGATACGCAGTATTTT	CAISKAGGNTDTQYF
-	TRBV7-2	TRBJ1-5	TRBD1	TGTGCCAGCAGCTTATTCCTACCGGGACAGGGTCCTCTGCATTTT	CASSLFLPGQGPLHF
-	TRBV19	TRBJ2-1	TRBD2	TGTGCCAGTAGCCTAATAAGCGGGAGGGCCGGTGAGCAGTTCTTC	CASSLISGRAGEQFF
-	TRBV28	TRBJ2-7	TRBD2	TGTGCCAGCAGTTTATGGTCTAGCGGGAGTCCCTACGAGCAGTACTTC	CASSLWSSGSPYEQYF
-	TRBV28	TRBJ2-3	TRBD2	TGTGCCAGCAGTACAAATAGCGGGAGGGGTACAGATACGCAGTATTTT	CASSTNSGRGTDTQYF
-	TRBV7-2	TRBJ1-3	-	TGTGCCAGCAGCTTACAGGGCTCTGGAAACACCATATATTTT	CASSLQGSGNTIYF
-	TRBV14	TRBJ2-5	TRBD2	TGTGCCAGCAGCCTTGGACTAGCGGAAGAGACCCAGTACTTC	CASSLGLAEETQYF
few	TRBV7-6	TRBJ2-7	-	TGTGCCAGCAGCTTAACCGGGGGCTCCTACGAGCAGTACTTC	CASSLTGGSYEQYF
-	TRBV5-1	TRBJ2-5	-	TGCGCCAGCAGCCTCCGCTCCGGAGAAGAGACCCAGTACTTC	CASSLRSGEETQYF
-	TRBV21-1	TRBJ1-5	-	TGTGCCAGCAGCAAAGACACGGCGGAAGATCAGCCCCAGCATTTT	CASSKDTAEDQPQHF